What follows describes a single TCR beta chain. Its cognate antigen has yet to be identified. Within one base of it there is no much larger clone, and no base qualities were kept. These data originate in a study of glioma-infiltrating T cells after dendritic cell vaccination (dated by TCRdb to about 2016). Regarding the study in general: The cohort included 15 or so glioblastoma patients drawn from Phase I and II dendritic cell vaccination trials, of whom 9 were newly diagnosed and 6 had recurrent disease. Between the early 2000s and the early 2010s, the patients were given dendritic cell vaccination pulsed with autologous tumor lysate. The vaccine was prepared from monocyte-derived dendritic cells that were cultured for about 7 days with IL-4 and GM-CSF and then pulsed overnight with autologous tumor lysate. Patients received three intradermal dendritic cell vaccine injections at biweekly intervals in the arm below the axilla. In glioblastoma patients vaccinated with dendritic cells, deep sequencing of TCR beta CDR3 regions served to measure the amount of tumor-infiltrating lymphocytes and to compare repertoires between tumor and blood. Survival after dendritic cell vaccination was correlated with TCR sequencing metrics such as TIL content and the overlap between tumor and blood repertoires. Results the study describes overall, beyond this receptor: The cohort was small and heterogeneous, with few patients having full blood and tumor sets and even fewer initial-recurrent tumor pairs. The three-group TCR overlap response model was characterized as speculative, and prospective validation of the model was stated to be required. Longer time to progression and overall survival after dendritic cell vaccination were predicted by higher estimated pretreatment TIL content. No direct relationship between TCR clonality and survival was found, suggesting a diverse polyclonal response may matter.

The germline V gene provides CDR1 LGHNA and CDR2 YSLEER. The CDR3, from cysteine to phenylalanine, totals 20 residues. Only the CDR3 DNA stays, 60 bases, in frame from base 1. Here V drops 0 bases and J drops 0 bases, and the junction holds 9 bases not matched to any gene. The sample's time point, from its label and the paper: after dendritic cell vaccination, including at tumor progression/relapse. Patients were selected for having adequate residual fresh-frozen tumor tissue and more than two years of available survival data. Molecular status otherwise varied across the glioblastoma patients, but none of them carried an isocitrate dehydrogenase mutation. PBMC were collected before vaccination, two weeks after the third vaccination, and at tumor progression when it occurred. Genomic DNA was extracted with the Qiagen DNeasy Blood extraction Kit. Using the immunoSEQ assay, TCRB CDR3 regions were amplified from roughly 1.9 micrograms of genomic DNA, or from all available DNA when less than that was on hand. The multiplex PCR employed 60 forward primers targeting TCR V beta segments and 13 reverse primers targeting J beta segments. To estimate the number of reads per starting template, synthetic control templates were added to each sample at limiting dilution. The Illumina HiSeq System generated 87 bp sequencing reads. The study's own analysis went as follows. PCR and sequencing errors were removed by a nearest neighbor algorithm that merged closely related sequences. TCR overlap was defined as the percentage of unique tumor TCR beta sequences that were also found in the peripheral blood of the same patient. Imported from immuneACCESS, the table was reduced by TCRdb to in-frame sequences with V and J called. These copies leave out some clones; in studies compared against another copy, an unresolved V gene accounts for under half, and the cause of the remainder is not known. That table furnishes V, J and clone size, whereas the DNA furnished D and trimming. This sample holds tens of thousands of clones; about 83% were observed only once. The top ten clones comprise just under 9% of the sample.

The input for sequencing was blood, taken after dendritic cell vaccination. This receptor was identified in a human donor with glioblastoma. The chain employs TRBV4-3 and TRBJ2-6, with 9 bases matching TRBD1. The DNA sequence follows: TGCGCCAGCAGCCAAGATCTTATTGGACAGGGGAGCTCTGGGGCCAACGTCCTGACTTTC. It is translated as CASSQDLIGQGSSGANVLTF.